The 20 T cell receptor beta chains given below trace back to one sample, sequenced in a study of technical replicates of blood from a handful of donors. Clones were read by immunoSEQ multiplex PCR, and TCRdb kept only the in-frame ones, dropping some. This table has under 95,000 clones, approximately 94% appearing once. Sequenced: T cells isolated from PBMCs. These receptors were collected from a human donor in good health.

V and J are TRBV5-4 and TRBJ2-7, with a weak D call TRBD2 (5 bases). The CDR3 covers 13 residues. The V gene lost 0 bases and the J gene lost 5 bases, with 9 bases spanning the gap. Germline V gives CDR1 SGHNT, CDR2 YYREEE (reference sequence). CDR3 DNA: TGTGCCAGCAGCTTGGGGGGAGTCAACGAGCAGTACTTC. Encoded protein: CASSLGGVNEQYF.

The rearrangement uses TRBV9 and TRBJ2-5, with TRBD2 matching 9 bases. The CDR3 spans 14 residues. The J segment lost 5 bases and the V segment lost 7 bases, leaving 9 bases of the junction unmatched. Germline V CDR1 and CDR2: SGDLS, YYNGEE. CDR3 DNA sequence: TGTGCCAGCTCGGGGGGTAGCGGGGGCGAGACCCAGTACTTC. This gives the protein CASSGGSGGETQYF. The complete variable domain, with remaining parts taken from reference TRBV9 and TRBJ2-5, reads DSGVTQTPKHLITATGQRVTLRCSPRSGDLSVYWYQQSLDQGLQFLIQYYNGEERAKGNILERFSAQQFPDLHSELNLSSLELGDSALYFCASSGGSGGETQYFGPGTRLLVL.

The rearrangement links TRBV9 to TRBJ1-4, with no clear D. This CDR3 is 15 amino acids long. CDR1 is SGDLS and CDR2 is YYNGEE in the germline V gene. Trimming shortened V by 0 bases and J by 4 bases, and 10 bases separated the two germline ends. CDR3 loop: CASSVAGSHNEKLFF. In DNA form, the CDR3 reads TGTGCCAGCAGCGTAGCGGGGAGCCATAATGAAAAACTGTTTTTT.

This clone was counted a few times. This rearrangement joins TRBV5-4 to TRBJ1-1; possible D gene TRBD1, 6 bases. The length of the CDR3 is 15 residues. V was pared by 3 bases and J by 6 bases, with 18 bases between. Germline V gives CDR1 SGHNT, CDR2 YYREEE (reference sequence). This chain's CDR3 is CASSSIDDRFSEAFF. The CDR3 coding sequence is TGTGCCAGCAGCTCAATTGATGACAGGTTTTCTGAAGCTTTCTTT.

This rearrangement joins TRBV19 to TRBJ1-2; no definite D call. This CDR3 is 16 amino acids long. CDR1 is LNHDA and CDR2 is SQIVND in the germline V gene (reference sequence). V was cut by 5 bases and J by 4 bases, with 20 bases left in between. The CDR3, as DNA: TGTGCCAGTAGTCCACTCAACCGGGAGCTAACCTATGGCTACACCTTC. Amino acids: CASSPLNRELTYGYTF.

V usage is TRBV10-3 and J usage is TRBJ2-5, with D possibly matching TRBD1 (6 bases). This CDR3 spans 13 amino acids. Germline V gene lookup returns CDR1 ENHRY and CDR2 SYGVKD. Trimming removed 11 bases at V and 3 bases at J, with 16 bases between. CDR3 nucleotide sequence: TGTGCCGCCAAAACAGGGTCGGAAGAGACCCAGTACTTC. Protein sequence: CAAKTGSEETQYF.

The chain joins TRBV28 to TRBJ1-2; no reliable D call. The CDR3 runs to 14 residues. Trimming stripped 7 bases from V and 7 bases from J, with 19 bases between. CDR1 is MDHEN, CDR2 SYDVKM, per germline. This CDR3 reads CASTQFTGTGGYTF. The CDR3, as DNA: TGTGCCAGCACCCAGTTTACGGGTACGGGTGGCTACACCTTC.

The V and J genes are TRBV28 and TRBJ1-5, with TRBD1 as a possible D gene (6 bases). Germline CDR1 is MDHEN and CDR2 is SYDVKM. The V and J ends lost 5 bases and 11 bases respectively, with 16 bases between them. There are 13 residues in the CDR3. CDR3 DNA: TGTGCCAGCAGTACTCGAATCAGGGGTTCCCAGCATTTT. This codes for CASSTRIRGSQHF. Combining the CDR3 with reference TRBV28 and TRBJ1-5 gives the whole variable domain DVKVTQSSRYLVKRTGEKVFLECVQDMDHENMFWYRQDPGLGLRLIYFSYDVKMKEKGDIPEGYSVSREKKERFSLILESASTNQTSMYLCASSTRIRGSQHFGDGTRLSIL.

J is TRBJ2-1 and V is TRBV28, with 7 bases fitting TRBD1. This CDR3 is 11 amino acids long. J lost 10 bases, V lost 5 bases, and 2 bases had no gene match. Germline values: CDR1 MDHEN, CDR2 SYDVKM. CDR3 amino acids: CASSIQGEQFF. The CDR3 DNA reads as TGTGCCAGCAGTATACAGGGGGAGCAGTTCTTC.

This chain connects TRBV18 to TRBJ2-7, with 11 positions matching TRBD2. Germline lookup yields CDR1 KGHSH and CDR2 LQKENI. The CDR3 length is 15 residues. V shed 3 bases, J shed 2 bases, and the junction held 3 bases outside the gene matches. CDR3 residues: CASSPGLAGTYEQYF. CDR3 DNA sequence: TGTGCCAGCTCACCCGGACTAGCGGGTACCTACGAGCAGTACTTC.

This clone was observed a few times. This chain uses TRBV11-2 with TRBJ1-4; 7 positions agree with TRBD1. V gave up 1 base and J gave up 6 bases; unmatched junction bases: 8. The CDR3 length is 16 residues. Germline CDR1 reads SGHAT; CDR2 reads FQNNGV. The CDR3 region has the DNA TGTGCCAGCAGCTTAGTTTCGGGACAGCGTCATGAAAAACTGTTTTTT. Translation: CASSLVSGQRHEKLFF.

The chain recombines TRBV10-3 with TRBJ1-1; 12 bases line up with TRBD1. The CDR3 is made up of 16 amino acids. Trimming cost V 3 bases and J 1 base; bases outside gene matches: 3. The V gene's germline CDR1 is ENHRY and CDR2 SYGVKD. CDR3 amino acids: CAISEGTGGPNTEAFF. CDR3 coding DNA: TGTGCCATCAGTGAAGGGACAGGGGGCCCGAACACTGAAGCTTTCTTT.

J is TRBJ1-4 and V is TRBV5-4; 10 positions agree with TRBD1. The trim removed 1 base at V and 5 bases at J, leaving 17 bases unmatched. Germline V lookup: CDR1 SGHNT, CDR2 YYREEE (reference sequence). This CDR3 is 20 amino acids long. In DNA form, the CDR3 reads TGTGCCAGCAGCTTGCATAGTCTGCGGGACAGGGGAGGGTCAAATGAAAAACTGTTTTTT. Protein: CASSLHSLRDRGGSNEKLFF.

The chain uses TRBV5-1 and TRBJ2-7; the D is unclear. The CDR3 extends over 12 amino acids. Per germline, CDR1 SGHRS and CDR2 YFSETQ. V was cut by 8 bases and J by 4 bases, with 13 bases left in between. The DNA for the CDR3 is TGCGCCAGAAGATCCCTCGAGTACGAGCAGTACTTC. It codes for CARRSLEYEQYF.

The chain links TRBV4-1 to TRBJ1-3; 8 bases agree with TRBD1. Per germline, CDR1 MGHRA and CDR2 YSYEKL. The CDR3 spans 15 residues. J was trimmed by 4 bases and V by 1 base; bases with no gene match: 3. DNA for the CDR3: TGCGCCAGCAGCCAAGGACAGGGGTTAGGAAACACCATATATTTT. Its protein product is CASSQGQGLGNTIYF.

V usage is TRBV9 and J usage is TRBJ2-3, with D perhaps TRBD2 (7 bases). This CDR3 spans 16 amino acids. V was cut by 3 bases and J by 5 bases, with 19 bases left in between. Germline-derived CDR1 and CDR2 are SGDLS and YYNGEE. The CDR3 bases are TGTGCCAGCAGCGCCCGAGGGGGGGAAGCGGGAGATACGCAGTATTTT. Translating gives CASSARGGEAGDTQYF. The full variable domain, completed using reference TRBV9 and TRBJ2-3, is DSGVTQTPKHLITATGQRVTLRCSPRSGDLSVYWYQQSLDQGLQFLIQYYNGEERAKGNILERFSAQQFPDLHSELNLSSLELGDSALYFCASSARGGEAGDTQYFGPGTRLTVL.

CDR3 loop: CASSKGQGGTGELFF. The CDR3 DNA reads TGTGCCAGCAGCAAAGGACAGGGAGGCACCGGGGAGCTGTTTTTT. The gene calls are TRBV11-2 and TRBJ2-2; 8 bases are shared with TRBD1. Germline V gene sequence: CDR1 SGHAT, CDR2 FQNNGV. V gave up 5 bases and J gave up 4 bases; unmatched junction bases: 6. There are 15 residues in the CDR3.

The gene calls are TRBV19 and TRBJ2-6, with D uncertain. CDR3 length: 15 residues. V was trimmed by 7 bases and J by 1 base, leaving 11 bases between them. The germline gives CDR1 LNHDA, CDR2 SQIVND (reference sequence). In DNA, the CDR3 is TGTGCCAGTACCCCAGCGCAATCTGGGGCCAACGTCCTGACTTTC. Protein sequence: CASTPAQSGANVLTF.

The J gene is TRBJ2-1, the V gene TRBV9; 10 bases fit TRBD1. With V trimmed by 1 base and J by 0 bases, 7 bases remained unmatched. Per germline, CDR1 SGDLS and CDR2 YYNGEE. The CDR3 loop spans 18 amino acids. CDR3 DNA: TGTGCCAGCAGCGTATTGGGGACAGGGGAGAGCTCCTACAATGAGCAGTTCTTC. Translated: CASSVLGTGESSYNEQFF. Supplemented by reference TRBV9 and TRBJ2-1, the full variable domain reads DSGVTQTPKHLITATGQRVTLRCSPRSGDLSVYWYQQSLDQGLQFLIQYYNGEERAKGNILERFSAQQFPDLHSELNLSSLELGDSALYFCASSVLGTGESSYNEQFFGPGTRLTVL.

This rearrangement joins TRBV28 to TRBJ1-1; D is uncertain. V lost 8 bases and J 1 base, leaving 11 bases between the germline ends. CDR3 length equals 13 residues. The germline V gene has CDR1 MDHEN and CDR2 SYDVKM. CDR3 residues: CASGRTENTEAFF. In DNA, the CDR3 is TGTGCCAGCGGGAGAACCGAGAACACTGAAGCTTTCTTT.